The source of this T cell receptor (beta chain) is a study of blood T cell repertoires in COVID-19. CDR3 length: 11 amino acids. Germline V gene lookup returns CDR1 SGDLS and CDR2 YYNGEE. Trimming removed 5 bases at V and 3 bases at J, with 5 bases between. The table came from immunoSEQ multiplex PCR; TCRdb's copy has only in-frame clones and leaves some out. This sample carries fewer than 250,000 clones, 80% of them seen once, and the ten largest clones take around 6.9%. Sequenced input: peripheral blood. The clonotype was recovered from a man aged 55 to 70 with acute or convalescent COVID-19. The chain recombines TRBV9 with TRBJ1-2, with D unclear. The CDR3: CASRGDYGYTF. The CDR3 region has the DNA TGTGCCAGCAGGGGAGACTATGGCTACACCTTC.